The 9 T cell receptor beta chains below all came from one sample that was sequenced in a study of T cells in Graves' hyperthyroidism and ophthalmopathy. TCR beta CDR3 regions were amplified from RNA. Primed by the HTBI set, a first-round RT-PCR was run on the TCR CDR3. TCRdb passed the multiplex PCR reads through MiXCR, listing each CDR3 protein once. The sample lists roughly 720,000 distinct CDR3 sequences; 17% were seen once. The material sequenced was blood. The receptors originated from a man in his fifties with Graves' hyperthyroidism.

This clonotype was recorded many times. The chain couples TRBV30 to TRBJ2-7; 8 positions match TRBD2. Losses at the gene ends were 6 bases for V and 3 bases for J; bases not matched to a gene: 1. The length of the CDR3 is 11 residues. Per germline, CDR1 GTSNPN and CDR2 SVGIG (reference sequence). CDR3 sequence reads: CACRGGYEQYF. As DNA, the CDR3 is TGTGCCTGCCGGGGGGGCTACGAGCAGTACTTC.

This sequence joins TRBV12-3 or TRBV12-4 and TRBJ1-4; D perhaps matches TRBD1 (5 bases). Trimming left V 2 bases short and J 3 bases short, with 10 bases between. CDR3 length: 15 amino acids. CDR3 nucleotides: TGTGCCAGCAGTTTAATGCAGGGTTCTAATGAAAAACTGTTTTTT. This codes for CASSLMQGSNEKLFF.

This clonotype was found many times. V gene TRBV2 combines with J gene TRBJ2-7, with 7 positions matching TRBD2. Germline values: CDR1 SNHLY, CDR2 FYNNEI. The CDR3 has 13 amino acids. V trimming: 4 bases; J trimming: 5 bases; junction bases outside the gene matches: 5. Here the CDR3 reads CASSVGGRDEQYF. The CDR3 coding sequence is TGTGCCAGCAGTGTTGGCGGGAGAGACGAGCAGTACTTC. Supplemented by reference TRBV2 and TRBJ2-7, the full variable domain reads EPEVTQTPSHQVTQMGQEVILRCVPISNHLYFYWYRQILGQKVEFLVSFYNNEISEKSEIFDDQFSVERPDGSNFTLKIRSTKLEDSAMYFCASSVGGRDEQYFGPGTRLTVT.

The chain couples TRBV11-2 to TRBJ2-7; D unresolved. V was cut by 4 bases and J by 6 bases, with 19 bases left in between. CDR1 and CDR2 from the germline V gene are SGHAT and FQNNGV. This CDR3 spans 15 amino acids. CDR3 coding DNA: TGTGCCAGCAGCTCAATAGACTCCCGGTGGGGCGAGCAGTACTTC. It translates to CASSSIDSRWGEQYF.

This clonotype was seen ten or more times. The V and J genes are TRBV7-2 and TRBJ1-1; D is unclear. The CDR3 has 13 residues. V gave up 2 bases and J gave up 1 base, with 5 bases separating them. CDR1 is SGHTA and CDR2 is FQGNSA in the germline V gene. The CDR3 nucleotides are TGTGCCAGCAGCTTATACGCGAACACTGAAGCTTTCTTT. Protein product: CASSLYANTEAFF.

Only a few counts were recorded for this clonotype. The chain is built from TRBV7-6 and TRBJ2-1; 11 nucleotides align to TRBD2. This CDR3 contains 18 residues. The germline gives CDR1 SGHVS, CDR2 FNYEAQ. J lost 0 bases, V lost 1 base, and 5 bases had no gene match. CDR3 residues: CASSLGTSGRSSYNEQFF. The CDR3 DNA reads as TGTGCCAGCAGCTTAGGGACTAGCGGGCGCAGCTCCTACAATGAGCAGTTCTTC.

This clonotype was counted ten times or more. The rearrangement links TRBV10-3 to TRBJ2-3; the D is unclear. V dropped 5 bases and J dropped 1 base, with 16 bases sitting between them. This CDR3 has 16 residues. Germline loops: CDR1 ENHRY, CDR2 SYGVKD. In DNA form, the CDR3 reads TGTGCCATCAGTTTCCCGACTTCGCTTCGCACAGATACGCAGTATTTT. Translating it yields CAISFPTSLRTDTQYF.

This clonotype was detected ten times or more. The gene calls are TRBV28 and TRBJ2-7; D unresolved. Trimming shortened V by 5 bases and J by 3 bases, and 14 bases separated the two germline ends. The germline V gene has CDR1 MDHEN and CDR2 SYDVKM. The CDR3 consists of 14 residues. Here the CDR3 DNA reads TGTGCCAGCAGTATACTGATGGATAGCTACGAGCAGTACTTC. Residues: CASSILMDSYEQYF.

The sample holds many counts of this clonotype. The rearrangement joins TRBV6-2 or TRBV6-3 to TRBJ2-7; D may correspond to TRBD1 or TRBD2 (5 bases each). CDR3 length equals 14 residues. Deletions cut 7 bases from V and 0 bases from J, with 13 bases between. The germline gives CDR1 MNHEY, CDR2 SVGEGT. The CDR3 DNA reads TGTGCCAGCACCTCGGGGCGGAACTCCTACGAGCAGTACTTC. Its translation: CASTSGRNSYEQYF.